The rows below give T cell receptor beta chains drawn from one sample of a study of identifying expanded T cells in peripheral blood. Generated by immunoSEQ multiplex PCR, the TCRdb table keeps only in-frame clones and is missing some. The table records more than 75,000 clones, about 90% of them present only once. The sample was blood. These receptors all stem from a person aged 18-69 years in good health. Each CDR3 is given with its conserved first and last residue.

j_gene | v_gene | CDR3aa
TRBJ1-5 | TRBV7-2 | CASSLSGTYSNQPQHF
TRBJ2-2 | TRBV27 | CAAGQGGTGELFF
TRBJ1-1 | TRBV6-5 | CASSYSTGVTEAFF
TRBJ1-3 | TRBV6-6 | CASSYGWGSSGNTIYF
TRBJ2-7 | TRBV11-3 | CASTTRGDGEQYF
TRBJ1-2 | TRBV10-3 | CAISERQGDGYTF
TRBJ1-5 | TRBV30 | CAWSVNYPGGGQPQHF
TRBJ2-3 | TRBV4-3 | CASSQGVAGTSTDTQYF
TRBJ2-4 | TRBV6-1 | CASNTGGQNIQYF
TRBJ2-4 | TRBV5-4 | CASSHRSESIQYF
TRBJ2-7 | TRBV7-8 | CASSSRQGAGEQYF
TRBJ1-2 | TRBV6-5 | CASSYQGQGARYTF
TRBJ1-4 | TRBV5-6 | CASSLNGGGNEKLFF
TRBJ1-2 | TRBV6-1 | CASRRTGVGGYTF
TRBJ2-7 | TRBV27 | CASSFGQGNYEQYF
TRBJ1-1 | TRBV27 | CASSLSWDRGTEAFF
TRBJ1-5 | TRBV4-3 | CASSQDRISNQPQHF
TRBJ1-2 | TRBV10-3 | CAISGGTATYGYTF
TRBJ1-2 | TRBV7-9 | CASTEAPGPYGYTF
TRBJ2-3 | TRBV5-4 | CASSLKVAGTDTQYF
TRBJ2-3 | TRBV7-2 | CASSSEWTSGGGDTQYF
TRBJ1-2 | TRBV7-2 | CASSLGTGNGYTF
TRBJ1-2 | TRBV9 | CASSPYLAGQPNGYTF
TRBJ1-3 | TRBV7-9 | CASSQGRAGNTIYF
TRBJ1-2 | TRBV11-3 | CASSLTGGADYGYTF
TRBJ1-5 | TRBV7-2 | CASSLTGDQPQHF
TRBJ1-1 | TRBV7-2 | CASTGQVTFSNTEAFF
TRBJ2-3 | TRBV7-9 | CASSPGLRPTQYF
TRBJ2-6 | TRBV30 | CAWTRTSGANVLTF
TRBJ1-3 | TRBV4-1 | CASSPDLGGRYTIYF
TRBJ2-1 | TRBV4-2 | CASSQEGPFTSYNEQFF
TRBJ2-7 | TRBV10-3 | CAISSGTALTYEQYF
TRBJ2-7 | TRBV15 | CATSRDVGGSYEQYF
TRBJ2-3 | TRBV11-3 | CASSSTFEGRKDTQYF
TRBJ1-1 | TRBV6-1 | CASSGDPMNTEAFF
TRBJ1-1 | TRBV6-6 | CASSYSEGTEAFF
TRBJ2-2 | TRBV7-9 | CASSPRQGNLGELFF
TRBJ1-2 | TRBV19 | CASSITGRGNYGYTF
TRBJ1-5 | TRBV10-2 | CASEDGFQGAEGGNQPQHF